The clone carrying this T cell receptor beta chain was observed a single time. It was with unique molecular identifiers that the TCRbeta library was prepared. TCRdb fed the PCR reads into MiXCR, producing one record per CDR3 protein. Among hundreds of thousands of distinct CDR3 sequences listed, 30% to 35% were seen once. The sample originates from a study of T-cell reconstitution after alpha-beta-depleted transplantation in children. This specimen was PBMCs from the stem cell graft donor, taken from the stem cell graft. This receptor was obtained from a human donor who donated a stem cell graft to a child with aplastic anemia.

For the CDR3, the DNA is TGTGCCAGCAGTGAAGGGAACTGGCGTCAGCCCCAGCATTTT. Translated: CASSEGNWRQPQHF. The chain uses TRBV7-9 and TRBJ1-5; no clear D gene. The CDR3 is 14 residues long. CDR1 SEHNR and CDR2 FQNEAQ come from the germline V gene (reference sequence). The ends were cut back, 6 bases at V and 6 bases at J, with 15 bases in the middle. Combining the CDR3 with reference TRBV7-9 and TRBJ1-5 gives the whole variable domain DTGVSQNPRHKITKRGQNVTFRCDPISEHNRLYWYRQTLGQGPEFLTYFQNEAQLEKSRLLSDRFSAERPKGSFSTLEIQRTEQGDSAMYLCASSEGNWRQPQHFGDGTRLSIL.